One T cell receptor (beta chain) is described in this entry. Its antigen is unknown. This sample is part of a study of shared clonotypes between healthy human individuals. Study results and limitations: As a rule, naive subsets had a larger estimated richness than memory subsets. Some naive CD4 clonotypes, 4% to 6%, turned up in common across a few donors.

The naive CD8 fraction comprised CD45RO-negative cells positively selected for CCR7 and excluded terminally differentiated effector memory CD45RA+ cells. This CDR3 spans 19 amino acids. The V gene lost 5 bases and the J gene lost 8 bases, with 30 bases spanning the gap. Germline values: CDR1 SEHNR, CDR2 FQNEAQ (reference sequence). The assay ran at deep level. TCRdb's copy holds only in-frame clones and misses some; the assay was immunoSEQ multiplex PCR. The sample gives under 1 million clones, 90% to 97% of which show up once; around 0.21% is in the top ten. The sequence came from a man aged 30 to 39 in good health. V and J are TRBV7-9 and TRBJ2-2; maybe TRBD2 (6 bases). Sequenced material: naive CD8+ T cells sorted from blood. The chain's CDR3 is CASSVTNRRASPRPGELFF. Written as DNA, the CDR3 is TGTGCCAGCAGCGTCACAAACCGGAGGGCTAGCCCTCGGCCGGGGGAGCTGTTTTTT.